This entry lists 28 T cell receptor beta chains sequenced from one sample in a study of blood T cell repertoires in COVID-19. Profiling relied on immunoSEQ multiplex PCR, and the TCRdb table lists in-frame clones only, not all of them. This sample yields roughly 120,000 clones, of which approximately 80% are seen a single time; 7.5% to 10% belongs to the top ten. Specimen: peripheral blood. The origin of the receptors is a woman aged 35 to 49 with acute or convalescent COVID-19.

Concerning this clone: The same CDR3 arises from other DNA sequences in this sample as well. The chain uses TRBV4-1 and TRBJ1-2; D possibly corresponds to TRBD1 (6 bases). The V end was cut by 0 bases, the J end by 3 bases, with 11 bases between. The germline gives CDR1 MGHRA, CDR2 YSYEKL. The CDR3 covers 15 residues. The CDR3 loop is CASSQEEQGHYGYTF. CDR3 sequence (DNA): TGCGCCAGCAGCCAAGAAGAACAGGGACACTATGGCTACACCTTC.

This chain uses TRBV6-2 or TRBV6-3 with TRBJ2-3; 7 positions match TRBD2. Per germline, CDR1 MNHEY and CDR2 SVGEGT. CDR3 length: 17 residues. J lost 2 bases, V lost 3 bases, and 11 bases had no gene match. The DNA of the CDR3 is TGTGCCAGCAGTTATACTAGCGCAACAGGAAACACAGATACGCAGTATTTT. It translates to CASSYTSATGNTDTQYF.

CDR3 in DNA: TGTGCCAGCAGTTCGGGGGGACTAGCGGTGAACACCGGGGAGCTGTTTTTT. Translating it yields CASSSGGLAVNTGELFF. This chain uses TRBV5-4 with TRBJ2-2; 11 nucleotides match TRBD2. Germline V gene sequence: CDR1 SGHNT, CDR2 YYREEE (reference sequence). The CDR3 has 17 residues. The V gene end was trimmed by 5 bases and the J gene end by 1 base; junction bases not matched to a gene: 7. The entire variable domain, with the rest obtained from reference TRBV5-4 and TRBJ2-2, is as follows: ETGVTQSPTHLIKTRGQQVTLRCSSQSGHNTVSWYQQALGQGPQFIFQYYREEENGRGNFPPRFSGLQFPNYSSELNVNALELDDSALYLCASSSGGLAVNTGELFFGEGSRLTVL.

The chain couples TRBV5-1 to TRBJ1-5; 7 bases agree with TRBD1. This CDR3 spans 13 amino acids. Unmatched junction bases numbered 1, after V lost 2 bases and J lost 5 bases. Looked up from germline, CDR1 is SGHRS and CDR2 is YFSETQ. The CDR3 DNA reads TGCGCCAGCAGCTTTACAGGGGATCAGCCCCAGCATTTT. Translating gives CASSFTGDQPQHF.

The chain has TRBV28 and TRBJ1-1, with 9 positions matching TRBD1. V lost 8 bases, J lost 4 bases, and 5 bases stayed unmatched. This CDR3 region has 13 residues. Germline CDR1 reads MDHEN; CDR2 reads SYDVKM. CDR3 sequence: CASWETGGTEAFF. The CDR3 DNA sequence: TGTGCCAGCTGGGAGACAGGGGGCACTGAAGCTTTCTTT. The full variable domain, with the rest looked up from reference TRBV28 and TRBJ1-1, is DVKVTQSSRYLVKRTGEKVFLECVQDMDHENMFWYRQDPGLGLRLIYFSYDVKMKEKGDIPEGYSVSREKKERFSLILESASTNQTSMYLCASWETGGTEAFFGQGTRLTVV.

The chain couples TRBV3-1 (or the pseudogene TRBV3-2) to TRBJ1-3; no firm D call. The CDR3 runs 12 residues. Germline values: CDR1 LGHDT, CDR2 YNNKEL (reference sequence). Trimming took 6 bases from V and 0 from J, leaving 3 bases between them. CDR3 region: CASSNSGNTIYF. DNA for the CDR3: TGTGCCAGCAGTAACTCTGGAAACACCATATATTTT.

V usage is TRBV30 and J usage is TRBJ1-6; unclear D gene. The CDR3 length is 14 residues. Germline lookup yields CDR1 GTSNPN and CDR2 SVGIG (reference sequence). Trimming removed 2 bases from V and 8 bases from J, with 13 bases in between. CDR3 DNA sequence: TGTGCCTGGAGTCCCGGTCCCGTATATTCACCCCTCCACTTT. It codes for CAWSPGPVYSPLHF.

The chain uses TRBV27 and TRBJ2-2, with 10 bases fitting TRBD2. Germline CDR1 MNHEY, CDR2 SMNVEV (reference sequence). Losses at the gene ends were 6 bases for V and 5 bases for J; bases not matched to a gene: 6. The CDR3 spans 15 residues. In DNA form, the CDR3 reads TGTGCCAGCAGAAGCGGGGGGGCGGGGACCGGGGAGCTGTTTTTT. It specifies CASRSGGAGTGELFF.

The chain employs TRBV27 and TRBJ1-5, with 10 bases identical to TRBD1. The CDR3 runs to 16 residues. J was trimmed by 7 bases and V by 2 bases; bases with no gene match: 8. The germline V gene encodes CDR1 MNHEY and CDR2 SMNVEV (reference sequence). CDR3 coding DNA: TGTGCCAGCAGTTTAGTTGGACAGGGGGTAGGGCAGCCCCAGCATTTT. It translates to CASSLVGQGVGQPQHF.

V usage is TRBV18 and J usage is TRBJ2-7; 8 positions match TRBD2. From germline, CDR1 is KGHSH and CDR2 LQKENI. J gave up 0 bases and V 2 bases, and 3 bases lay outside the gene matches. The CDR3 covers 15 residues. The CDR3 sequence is CASSPTSGTSYEQYF. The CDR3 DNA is TGTGCCAGCTCACCAACTAGCGGAACCTCCTACGAGCAGTACTTC.

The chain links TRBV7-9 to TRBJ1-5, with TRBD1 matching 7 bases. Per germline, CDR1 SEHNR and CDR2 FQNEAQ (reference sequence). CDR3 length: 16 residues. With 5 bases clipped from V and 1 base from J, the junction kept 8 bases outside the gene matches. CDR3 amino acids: CASSKRDSRSNQPQHF. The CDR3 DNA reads TGTGCCAGCAGCAAACGGGACAGTAGAAGCAATCAGCCCCAGCATTTT.

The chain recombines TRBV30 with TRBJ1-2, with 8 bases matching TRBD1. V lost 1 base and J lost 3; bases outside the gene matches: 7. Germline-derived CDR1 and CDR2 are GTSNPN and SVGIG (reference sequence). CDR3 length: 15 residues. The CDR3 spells CAWSGRSGGYYGYTF. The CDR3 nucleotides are TGTGCCTGGAGTGGCCGCTCAGGGGGCTACTATGGCTACACCTTC.

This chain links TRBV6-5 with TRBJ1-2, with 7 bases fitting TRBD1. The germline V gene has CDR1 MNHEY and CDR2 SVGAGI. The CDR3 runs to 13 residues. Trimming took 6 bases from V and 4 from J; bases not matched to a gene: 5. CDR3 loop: CASRHRDSYGYTF. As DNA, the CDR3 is TGTGCCAGCAGACACCGGGACAGCTATGGCTACACCTTC.

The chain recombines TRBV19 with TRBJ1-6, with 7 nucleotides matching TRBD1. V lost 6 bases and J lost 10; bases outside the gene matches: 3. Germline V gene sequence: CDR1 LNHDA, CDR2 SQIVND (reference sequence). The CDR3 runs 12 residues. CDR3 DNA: TGTGCCAGTAGGACAGGGACATCACCCCTCCACTTT. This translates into CASRTGTSPLHF. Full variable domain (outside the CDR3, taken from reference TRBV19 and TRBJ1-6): DGGITQSPKYLFRKEGQNVTLSCEQNLNHDAMYWYRQDPGQGLRLIYYSQIVNDFQKGDIAEGYSVSREKKESFPLTVTSAQKNPTAFYLCASRTGTSPLHFGNGTRLTVT.

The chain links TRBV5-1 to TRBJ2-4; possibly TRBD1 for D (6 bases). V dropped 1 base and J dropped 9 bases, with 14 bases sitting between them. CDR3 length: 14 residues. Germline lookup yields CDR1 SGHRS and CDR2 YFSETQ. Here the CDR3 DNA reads TGCGCCAGCAGCTTGATGGACAGAGAAAGCATTCAGTACTTC. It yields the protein CASSLMDRESIQYF.

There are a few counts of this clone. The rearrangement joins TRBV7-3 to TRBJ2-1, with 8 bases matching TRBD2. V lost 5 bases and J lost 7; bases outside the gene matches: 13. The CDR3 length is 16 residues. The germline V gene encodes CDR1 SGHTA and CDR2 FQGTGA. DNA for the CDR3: TGTGCCAGCAGCATCACCGGGGGGGCCACGGGTAATGAGCAGTTCTTC. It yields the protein CASSITGGATGNEQFF.

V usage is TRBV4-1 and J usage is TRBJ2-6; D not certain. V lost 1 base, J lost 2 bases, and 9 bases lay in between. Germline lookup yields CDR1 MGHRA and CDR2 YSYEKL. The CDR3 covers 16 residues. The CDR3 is CASSQVYGPGANVLTF. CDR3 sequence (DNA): TGCGCCAGCAGCCAAGTATATGGGCCTGGGGCCAACGTCCTGACTTTC.

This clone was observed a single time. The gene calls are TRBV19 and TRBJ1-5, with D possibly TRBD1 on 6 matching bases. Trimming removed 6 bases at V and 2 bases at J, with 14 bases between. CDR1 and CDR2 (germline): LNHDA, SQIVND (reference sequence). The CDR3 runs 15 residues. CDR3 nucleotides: TGTGCCAGTAGAACAATACAGGGAGGCAATCAGCCCCAGCATTTT. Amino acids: CASRTIQGGNQPQHF.

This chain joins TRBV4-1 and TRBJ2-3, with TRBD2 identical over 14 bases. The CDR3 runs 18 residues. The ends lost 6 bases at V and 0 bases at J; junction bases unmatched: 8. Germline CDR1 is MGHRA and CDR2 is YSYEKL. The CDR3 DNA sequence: TGCGCCAGCAGTGCCGGGACTAGCGGGGGAGCCAGCACAGATACGCAGTATTTT. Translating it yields CASSAGTSGGASTDTQYF.

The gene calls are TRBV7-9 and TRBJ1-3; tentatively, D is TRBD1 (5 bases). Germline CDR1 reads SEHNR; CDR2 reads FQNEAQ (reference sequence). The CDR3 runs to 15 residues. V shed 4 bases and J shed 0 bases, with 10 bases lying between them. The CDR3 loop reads CASSSQGYSGNTIYF. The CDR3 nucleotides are TGTGCCAGCAGCTCCCAGGGATACTCTGGAAACACCATATATTTT.

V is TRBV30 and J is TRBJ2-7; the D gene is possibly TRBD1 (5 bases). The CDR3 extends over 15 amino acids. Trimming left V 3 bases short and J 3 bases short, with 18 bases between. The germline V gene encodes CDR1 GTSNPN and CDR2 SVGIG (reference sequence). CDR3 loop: CAWSNPGWGYYEQYF. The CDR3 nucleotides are TGTGCCTGGAGCAATCCAGGGTGGGGATACTACGAGCAGTACTTC.

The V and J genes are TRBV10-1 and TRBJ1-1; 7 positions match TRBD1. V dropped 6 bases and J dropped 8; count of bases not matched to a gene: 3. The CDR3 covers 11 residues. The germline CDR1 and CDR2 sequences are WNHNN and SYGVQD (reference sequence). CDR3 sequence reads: CASRDREEAFF. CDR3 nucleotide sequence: TGCGCCAGCAGAGACAGGGAAGAAGCTTTCTTT.

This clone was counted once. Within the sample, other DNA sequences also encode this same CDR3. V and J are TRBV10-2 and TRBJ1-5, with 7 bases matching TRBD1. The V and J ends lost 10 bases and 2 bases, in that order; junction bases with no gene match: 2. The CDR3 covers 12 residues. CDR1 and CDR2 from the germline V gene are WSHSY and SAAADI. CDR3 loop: CATGTGNQPQHF. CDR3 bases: TGCGCCACCGGGACAGGCAATCAGCCCCAGCATTTT.

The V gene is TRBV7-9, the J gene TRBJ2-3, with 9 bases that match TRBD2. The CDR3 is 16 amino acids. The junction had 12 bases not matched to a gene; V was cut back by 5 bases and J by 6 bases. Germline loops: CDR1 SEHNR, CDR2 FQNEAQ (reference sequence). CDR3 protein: CASSAAGGPEWDTQYF. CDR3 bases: TGTGCCAGCAGCGCAGCGGGGGGACCTGAATGGGATACGCAGTATTTT.

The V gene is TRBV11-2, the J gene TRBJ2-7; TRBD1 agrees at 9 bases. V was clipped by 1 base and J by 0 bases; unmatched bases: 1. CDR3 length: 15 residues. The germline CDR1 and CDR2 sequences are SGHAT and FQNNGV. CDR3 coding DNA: TGTGCCAGCAGCTTAGGACAGGGGGGCTCCTACGAGCAGTACTTC. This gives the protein CASSLGQGGSYEQYF.

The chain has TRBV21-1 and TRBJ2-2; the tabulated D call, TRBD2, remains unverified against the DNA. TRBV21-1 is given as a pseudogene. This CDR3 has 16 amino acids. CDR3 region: CASGTLGWGDTGELFF. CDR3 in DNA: TGTGCCAGCGGAACCCTAGGGTGGGGAGACACCGGGGAGCTGTTTTTT.

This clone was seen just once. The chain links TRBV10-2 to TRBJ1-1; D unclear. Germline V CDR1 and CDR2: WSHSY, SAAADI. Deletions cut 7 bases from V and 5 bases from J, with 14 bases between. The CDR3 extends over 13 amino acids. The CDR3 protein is CASTRRGLTEAFF. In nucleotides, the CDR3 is TGCGCCAGCACTCGTCGGGGTCTGACTGAAGCTTTCTTT.

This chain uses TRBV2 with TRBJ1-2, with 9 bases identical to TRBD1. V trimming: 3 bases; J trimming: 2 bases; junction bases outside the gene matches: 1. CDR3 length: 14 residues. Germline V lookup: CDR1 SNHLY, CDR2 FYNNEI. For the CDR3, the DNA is TGTGCCAGCAGTGAGGACAGGGGAAACTATGGCTACACCTTC. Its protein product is CASSEDRGNYGYTF.